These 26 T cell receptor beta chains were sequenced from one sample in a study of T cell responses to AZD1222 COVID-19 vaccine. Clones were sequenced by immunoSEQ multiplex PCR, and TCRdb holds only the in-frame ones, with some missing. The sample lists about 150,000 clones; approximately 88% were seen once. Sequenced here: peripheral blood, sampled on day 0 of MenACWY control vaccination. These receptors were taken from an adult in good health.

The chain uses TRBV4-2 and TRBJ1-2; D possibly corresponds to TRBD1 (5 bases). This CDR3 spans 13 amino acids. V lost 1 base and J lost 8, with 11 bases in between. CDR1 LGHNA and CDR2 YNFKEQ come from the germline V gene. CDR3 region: CASSQAGGAGYTF. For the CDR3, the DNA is TGTGCCAGCAGCCAAGCGGGGGGAGCCGGCTACACCTTC.

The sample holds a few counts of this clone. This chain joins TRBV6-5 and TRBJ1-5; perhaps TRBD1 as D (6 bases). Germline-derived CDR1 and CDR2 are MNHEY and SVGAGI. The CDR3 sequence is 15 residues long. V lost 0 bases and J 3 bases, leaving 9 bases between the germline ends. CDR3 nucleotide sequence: TGTGCCAGCAGTTACTCATCAGGGGACAATCAGCCCCAGCATTTT. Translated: CASSYSSGDNQPQHF.

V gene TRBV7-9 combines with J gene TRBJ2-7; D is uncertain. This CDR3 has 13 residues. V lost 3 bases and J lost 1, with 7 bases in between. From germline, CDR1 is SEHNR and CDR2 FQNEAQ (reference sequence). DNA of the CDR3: TGTGCCAGCAGCTTTATGGGGTCCTACGAGCAGTACTTC. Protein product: CASSFMGSYEQYF.

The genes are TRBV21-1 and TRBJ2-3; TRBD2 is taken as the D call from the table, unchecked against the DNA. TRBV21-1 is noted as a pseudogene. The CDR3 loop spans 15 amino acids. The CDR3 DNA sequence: TGTGCCAGCAGCAAAGCGGCGGGGGCCCCAGATACGCAGTATTTT. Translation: CASSKAAGAPDTQYF.

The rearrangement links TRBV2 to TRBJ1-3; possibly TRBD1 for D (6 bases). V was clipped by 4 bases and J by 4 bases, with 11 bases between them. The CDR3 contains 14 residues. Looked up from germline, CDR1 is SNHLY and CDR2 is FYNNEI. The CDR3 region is CASSGRGGGNTIYF. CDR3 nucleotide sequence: TGTGCCAGCAGTGGCCGGGGGGGCGGAAACACCATATATTTT.

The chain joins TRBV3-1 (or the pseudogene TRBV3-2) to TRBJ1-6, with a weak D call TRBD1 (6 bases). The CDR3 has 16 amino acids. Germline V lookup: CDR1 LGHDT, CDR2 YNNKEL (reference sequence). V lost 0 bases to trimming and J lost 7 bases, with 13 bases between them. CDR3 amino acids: CASSQDAGASNSPLHF. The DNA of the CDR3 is TGTGCCAGCAGCCAAGATGCAGGGGCGTCGAATTCACCCCTCCACTTT.

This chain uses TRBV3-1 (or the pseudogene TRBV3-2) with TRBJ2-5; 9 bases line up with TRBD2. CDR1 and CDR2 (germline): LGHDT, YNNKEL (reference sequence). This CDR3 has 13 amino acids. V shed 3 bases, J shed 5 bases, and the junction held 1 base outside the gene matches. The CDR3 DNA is TGTGCCAGCAGCCATCTAGCGGGGGAGACCCAGTACTTC. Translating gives CASSHLAGETQYF.

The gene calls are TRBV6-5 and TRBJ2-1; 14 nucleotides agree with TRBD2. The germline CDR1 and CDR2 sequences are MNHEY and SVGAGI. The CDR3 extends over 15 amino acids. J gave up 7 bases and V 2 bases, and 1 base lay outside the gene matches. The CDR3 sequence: CASSYRLAGGNEQFF. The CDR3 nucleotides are TGTGCCAGCAGTTACCGACTAGCGGGAGGGAATGAGCAGTTCTTC.

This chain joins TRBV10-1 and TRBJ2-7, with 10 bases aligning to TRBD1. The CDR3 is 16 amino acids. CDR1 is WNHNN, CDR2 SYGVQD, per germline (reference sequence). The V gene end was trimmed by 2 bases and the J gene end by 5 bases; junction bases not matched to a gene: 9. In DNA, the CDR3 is TGCGCCAGCAGTGAGAAGATCAGGGACAGGGGCCACGAGCAGTACTTC. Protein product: CASSEKIRDRGHEQYF.

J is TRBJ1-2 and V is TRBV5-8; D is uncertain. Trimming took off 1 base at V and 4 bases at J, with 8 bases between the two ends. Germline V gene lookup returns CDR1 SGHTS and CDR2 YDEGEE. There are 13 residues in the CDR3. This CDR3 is CASSLQVSYGYTF. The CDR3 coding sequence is TGTGCCAGCAGCTTGCAAGTCTCCTATGGCTACACCTTC.

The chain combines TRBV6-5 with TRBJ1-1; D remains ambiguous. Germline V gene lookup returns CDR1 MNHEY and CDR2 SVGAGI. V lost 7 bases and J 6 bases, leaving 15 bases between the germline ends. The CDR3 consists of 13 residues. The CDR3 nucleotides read TGTGCCAGCAAGGTTACGGGCCTTGCTGAAGCTTTCTTT. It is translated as CASKVTGLAEAFF.

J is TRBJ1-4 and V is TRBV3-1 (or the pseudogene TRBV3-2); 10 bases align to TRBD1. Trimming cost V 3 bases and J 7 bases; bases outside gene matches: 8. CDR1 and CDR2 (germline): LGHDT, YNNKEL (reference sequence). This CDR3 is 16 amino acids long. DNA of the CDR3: TGTGCCAGCAGCCAGACGACAGGGGGCCTTGGTGAAAAACTGTTTTTT. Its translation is CASSQTTGGLGEKLFF.

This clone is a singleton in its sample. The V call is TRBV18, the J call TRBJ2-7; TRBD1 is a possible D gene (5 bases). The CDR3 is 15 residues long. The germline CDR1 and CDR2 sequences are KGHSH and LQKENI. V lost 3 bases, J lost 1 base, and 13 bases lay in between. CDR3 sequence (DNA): TGTGCCAGCTCACCTACCCGACAGATATCCTACGAGCAGTACTTC. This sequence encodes CASSPTRQISYEQYF.

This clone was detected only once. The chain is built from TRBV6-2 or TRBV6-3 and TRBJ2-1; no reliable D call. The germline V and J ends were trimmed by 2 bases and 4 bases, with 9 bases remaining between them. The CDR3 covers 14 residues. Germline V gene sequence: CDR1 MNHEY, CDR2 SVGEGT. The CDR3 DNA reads TGTGCCAGCAGTTACGAGGCAGTTTACAATGAGCAGTTCTTC. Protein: CASSYEAVYNEQFF.

In nucleotides, the CDR3 is TGTGCCAGCAGCTTATTGAATGAGCAGTTCTTC. It yields the protein CASSLLNEQFF. The chain joins TRBV13 to TRBJ2-1; the D is unclear. The V end lost 2 bases, the J end lost 7 bases, and 3 bases lay between the germline ends. CDR3 size: 11 residues. CDR1 and CDR2 from the germline V gene are PRHDT and FYEKMQ (reference sequence).

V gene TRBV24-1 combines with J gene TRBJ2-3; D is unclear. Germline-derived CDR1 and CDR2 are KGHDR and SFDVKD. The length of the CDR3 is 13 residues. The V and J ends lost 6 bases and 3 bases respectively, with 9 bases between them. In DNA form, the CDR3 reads TGTGCCACCAGTTATGGGAAAACAGATACGCAGTATTTT. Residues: CATSYGKTDTQYF.

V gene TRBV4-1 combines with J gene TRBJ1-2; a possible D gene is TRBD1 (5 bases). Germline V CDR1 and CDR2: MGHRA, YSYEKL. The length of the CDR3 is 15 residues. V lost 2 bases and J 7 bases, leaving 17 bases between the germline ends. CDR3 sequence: CASSQPRGGAGGYTF. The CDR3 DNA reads TGCGCCAGCAGCCAACCAAGGGGAGGGGCGGGTGGCTACACCTTC.

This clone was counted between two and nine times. CDR3 region: CASSVSGGNTIYF. CDR3 nucleotides: TGTGCCAGCAGCGTATCAGGGGGGAACACCATATATTTT. The J gene is TRBJ1-3, the V gene TRBV9, with TRBD1 matching over 7 bases. CDR3 length: 13 amino acids. Germline CDR1 SGDLS, CDR2 YYNGEE. V was clipped by 1 base and J by 7 bases; unmatched bases: 2.

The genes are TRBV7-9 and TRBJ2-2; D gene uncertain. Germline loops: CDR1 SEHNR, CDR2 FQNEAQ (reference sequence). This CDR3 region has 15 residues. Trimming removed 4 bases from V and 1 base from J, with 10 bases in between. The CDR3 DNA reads TGTGCCAGCAGCTGGACGAGGCTGAACACCGGGGAGCTGTTTTTT. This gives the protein CASSWTRLNTGELFF.

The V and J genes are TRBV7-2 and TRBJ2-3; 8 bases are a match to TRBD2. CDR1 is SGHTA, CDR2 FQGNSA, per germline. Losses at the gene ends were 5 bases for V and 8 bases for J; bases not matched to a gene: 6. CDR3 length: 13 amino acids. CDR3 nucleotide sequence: TGTGCCAGCAGCCTCACCCGGGAGGGTACGCAGTATTTT. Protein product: CASSLTREGTQYF.

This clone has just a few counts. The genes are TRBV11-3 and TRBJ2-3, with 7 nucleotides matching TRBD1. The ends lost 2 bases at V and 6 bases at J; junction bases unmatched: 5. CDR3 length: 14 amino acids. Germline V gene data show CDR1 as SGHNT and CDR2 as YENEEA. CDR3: CASSLNRGTDTQYF. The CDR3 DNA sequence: TGTGCCAGCAGCTTAAACAGGGGTACGGATACGCAGTATTTT.

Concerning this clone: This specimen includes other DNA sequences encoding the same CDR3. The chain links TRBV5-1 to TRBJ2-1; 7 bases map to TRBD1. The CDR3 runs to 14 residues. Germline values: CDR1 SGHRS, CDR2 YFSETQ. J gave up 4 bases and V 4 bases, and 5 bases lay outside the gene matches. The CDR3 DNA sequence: TGCGCCAGCAGCCCCGGGACAGTTTACAATGAGCAGTTCTTC. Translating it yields CASSPGTVYNEQFF.

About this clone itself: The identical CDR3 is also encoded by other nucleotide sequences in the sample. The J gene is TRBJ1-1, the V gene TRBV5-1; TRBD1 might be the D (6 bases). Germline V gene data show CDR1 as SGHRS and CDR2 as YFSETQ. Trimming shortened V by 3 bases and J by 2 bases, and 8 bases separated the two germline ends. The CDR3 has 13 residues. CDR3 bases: TGCGCCAGCAGCTCACAGGGAAACACTGAAGCTTTCTTT. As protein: CASSSQGNTEAFF.

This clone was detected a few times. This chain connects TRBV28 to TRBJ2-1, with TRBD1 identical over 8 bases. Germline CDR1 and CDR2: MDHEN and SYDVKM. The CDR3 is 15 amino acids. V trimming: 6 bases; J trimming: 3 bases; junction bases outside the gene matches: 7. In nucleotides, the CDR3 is TGTGCCAGCAGGACAGGGGAAGCGGGCTACAATGAGCAGTTCTTC. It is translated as CASRTGEAGYNEQFF.

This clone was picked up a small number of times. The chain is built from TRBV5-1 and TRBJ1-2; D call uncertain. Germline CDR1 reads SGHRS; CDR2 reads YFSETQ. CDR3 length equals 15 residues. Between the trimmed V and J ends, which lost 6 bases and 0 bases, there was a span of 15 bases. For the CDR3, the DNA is TGCGCCAGCATGGTGCTAGCTAATTCTAACTATGGCTACACCTTC. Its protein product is CASMVLANSNYGYTF.

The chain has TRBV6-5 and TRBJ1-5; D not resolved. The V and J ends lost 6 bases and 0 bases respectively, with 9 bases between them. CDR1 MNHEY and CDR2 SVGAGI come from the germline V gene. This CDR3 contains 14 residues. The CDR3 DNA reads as TGTGCCAGCAGGCGGGGTTATAGCAATCAGCCCCAGCATTTT. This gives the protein CASRRGYSNQPQHF.